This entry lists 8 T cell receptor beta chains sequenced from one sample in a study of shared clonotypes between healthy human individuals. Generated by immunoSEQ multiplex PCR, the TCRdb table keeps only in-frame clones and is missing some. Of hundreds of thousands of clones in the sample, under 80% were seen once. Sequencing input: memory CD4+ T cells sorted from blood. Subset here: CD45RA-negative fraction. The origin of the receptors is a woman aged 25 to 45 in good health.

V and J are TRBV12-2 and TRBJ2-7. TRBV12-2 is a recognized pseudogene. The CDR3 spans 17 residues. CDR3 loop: CASRLDFGSDRPYEQYF. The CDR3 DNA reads TGTGCAAGTCGCTTAGATTTTGGGTCGGATCGCCCCTACGAGCAGTACTTC.

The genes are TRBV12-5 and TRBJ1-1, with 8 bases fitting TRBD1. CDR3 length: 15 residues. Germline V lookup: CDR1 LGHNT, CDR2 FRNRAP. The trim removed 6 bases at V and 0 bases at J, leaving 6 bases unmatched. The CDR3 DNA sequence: TGTGCTAGTGGGATTAACAGGGGGATGAACACTGAAGCTTTCTTT. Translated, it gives CASGINRGMNTEAFF.

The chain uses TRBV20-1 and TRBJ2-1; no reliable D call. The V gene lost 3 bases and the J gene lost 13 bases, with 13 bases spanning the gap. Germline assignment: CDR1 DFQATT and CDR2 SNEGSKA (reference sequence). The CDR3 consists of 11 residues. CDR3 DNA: TGCAGTGCTAGCGACCCTATGGATCAGTTCTTC. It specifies CSASDPMDQFF.

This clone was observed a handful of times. The CDR3 protein is CSASENNEQFF. CDR3 nucleotide sequence: TGCAGTGCTAGCGAAAACAATGAGCAGTTCTTC. This chain joins TRBV20-1 and TRBJ2-1; D is undetermined. The ends were cut back, 3 bases at V and 5 bases at J, with 5 bases in the middle. The CDR3 consists of 11 residues. Germline values: CDR1 DFQATT, CDR2 SNEGSKA (reference sequence).

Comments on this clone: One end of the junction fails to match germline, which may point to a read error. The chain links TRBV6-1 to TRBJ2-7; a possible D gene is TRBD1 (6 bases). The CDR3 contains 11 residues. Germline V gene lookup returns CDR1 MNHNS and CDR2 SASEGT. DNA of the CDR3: TGTGCCAGCAGTCTGGACAGAAGGGCTCACTTC. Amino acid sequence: CASSLDRRAHF.

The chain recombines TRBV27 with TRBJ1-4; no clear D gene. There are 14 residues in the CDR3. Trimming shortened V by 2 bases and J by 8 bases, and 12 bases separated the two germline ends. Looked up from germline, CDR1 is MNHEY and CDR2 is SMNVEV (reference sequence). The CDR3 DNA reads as TGTGCCAGCAGTTTAAGAGACCCTCCCGAAAAACTGTTTTTT. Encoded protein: CASSLRDPPEKLFF.

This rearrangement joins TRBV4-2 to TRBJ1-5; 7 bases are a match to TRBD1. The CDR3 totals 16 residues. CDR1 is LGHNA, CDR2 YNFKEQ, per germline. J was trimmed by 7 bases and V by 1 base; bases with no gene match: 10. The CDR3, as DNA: TGTGCCAGCAGCCAAGGTTTTGAGGGGGCCGGGCAGCCCCAGCATTTT. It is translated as CASSQGFEGAGQPQHF.

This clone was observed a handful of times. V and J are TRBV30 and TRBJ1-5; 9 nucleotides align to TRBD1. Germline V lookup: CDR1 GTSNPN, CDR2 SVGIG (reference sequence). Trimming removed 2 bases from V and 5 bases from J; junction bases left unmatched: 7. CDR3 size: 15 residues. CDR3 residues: CAWSFRDRVDQPQHF. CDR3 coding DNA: TGTGCCTGGAGTTTCCGGGACAGGGTGGATCAGCCCCAGCATTTT.